This T cell receptor (beta chain) was obtained from a study of blood T cell repertoires in COVID-19. About the study: PBMCs, B-cell-depleted T cells, or T cells were the source of the cDNA or gDNA that made up the material.

Sequencing was performed with immunoSEQ multiplex PCR; in TCRdb, only in-frame clones are kept and a portion is missing. The sample includes more than 300,000 clones, under 95% of them seen just once. The CDR3 totals 15 residues. Germline loops: CDR1 MNHEY, CDR2 SVGAGI. V was pared by 0 bases and J by 3 bases, with 3 bases of the junction left unmatched. The origin of this receptor is a woman younger than 30 who had recovered from COVID-19. This chain uses TRBV6-5 with TRBJ1-1; 8 bases agree with TRBD1. Sequencing was done on a sample of peripheral blood. This CDR3 is CASSYSYRGDTEAFF. The CDR3 region has the DNA TGTGCCAGCAGTTACTCTTACAGGGGGGACACTGAAGCTTTCTTT.